This TCR beta chain derives from a study of PD-1 blockade in mismatch repair-deficient tumors. About the research overall: Patients had approximately 12 mismatch repair-deficient cancer types and were previously treated and progressing.

Turning to this clone: Its antigen remains unknown.

TCR sequencing covered a few patients who responded to pembrolizumab. The table came from immunoSEQ multiplex PCR; TCRdb's copy has only in-frame clones and leaves some out. The sample comprises 60,000 to 70,000 clones, approximately 88% of which are singletons, and about 15% rests with the top ten. Findings and limits, study-wide: Tumor-resident clones, often absent from pretreatment blood, expanded after pembrolizumab and then contracted.

This receptor was taken from an adult with mismatch repair-deficient cancer. The material was peripheral blood, obtained 52 weeks after starting pembrolizumab.

CDR3 DNA: TGTGCCAGCAGCTTGGTTCAGGGGGTACGGTATGGCTACACCTTC. As protein: CASSLVQGVRYGYTF. This chain joins TRBV5-8 and TRBJ1-2; 7 nucleotides match TRBD1. The germline CDR1 and CDR2 sequences are SGHTS and YDEGEE. The CDR3 sequence is 15 residues long. Trimming at V came to 0 bases and at J to 5 bases, leaving 7 bases not matched to a gene. The full variable domain, completed using reference TRBV5-8 and TRBJ1-2, is EAGVTQSPTHLIKTRGQQATLRCSPISGHTSVYWYQQALGLGLQFLLWYDEGEERNRGNFPPRFSGRQFPNYSSELNVNALELEDSALYLCASSLVQGVRYGYTFGSGTRLTVV.